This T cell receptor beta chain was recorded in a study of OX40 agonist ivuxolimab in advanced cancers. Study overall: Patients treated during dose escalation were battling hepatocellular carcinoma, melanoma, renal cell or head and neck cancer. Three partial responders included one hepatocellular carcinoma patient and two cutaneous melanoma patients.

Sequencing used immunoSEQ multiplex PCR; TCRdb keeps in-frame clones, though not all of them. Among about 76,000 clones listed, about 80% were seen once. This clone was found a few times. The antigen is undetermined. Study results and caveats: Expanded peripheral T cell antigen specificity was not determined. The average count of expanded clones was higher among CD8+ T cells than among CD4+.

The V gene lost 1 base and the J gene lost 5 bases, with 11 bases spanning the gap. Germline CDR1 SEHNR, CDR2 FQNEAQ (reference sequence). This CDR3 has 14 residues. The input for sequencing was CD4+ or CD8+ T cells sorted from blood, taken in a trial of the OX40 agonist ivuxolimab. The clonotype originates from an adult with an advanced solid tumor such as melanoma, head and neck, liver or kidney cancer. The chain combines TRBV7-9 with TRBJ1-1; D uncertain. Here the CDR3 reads CASSLELGGTEAFF. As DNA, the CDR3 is TGTGCCAGCAGCTTAGAACTGGGAGGGACTGAAGCTTTCTTT.